The 21 T cell receptor beta chains listed next were all sequenced from one sample in a study of T cell changes during pregnancy in multiple sclerosis. Assay: immunoSEQ multiplex PCR; the TCRdb copy retains only in-frame clones and omits some. The sample lists about 100,000 clones; 85% to 95% were seen once. Source: peripheral blood, taken in the second trimester of pregnancy. The receptors were gathered from a female donor with multiple sclerosis, enrolled in a pregnancy study.

This chain joins TRBV30 and TRBJ1-2, with D possibly matching TRBD1 (5 bases). V shed 4 bases and J shed 7 bases, with 16 bases lying between them. Germline assignment: CDR1 GTSNPN and CDR2 SVGIG (reference sequence). The CDR3 runs 13 residues. The CDR3 nucleotides read TGTGCCTGGAATCTGGGGAGGGACTTTGGCTACACCTTC. It specifies CAWNLGRDFGYTF.

CDR3 protein: CATSGQGREKLFF. The CDR3 nucleotides are TGTGCCACCTCGGGACAGGGGAGGGAAAAACTGTTTTTT. The chain has TRBV10-3 and TRBJ1-4; 10 bases are a match to TRBD1. The junction had 7 bases not matched to a gene; V was cut back by 10 bases and J by 8 bases. CDR3 size: 13 residues. From germline, CDR1 is ENHRY and CDR2 SYGVKD.

The V gene is TRBV5-1, the J gene TRBJ2-1; TRBD2 matches at 7 bases. V was pared by 0 bases and J by 12 bases, with 12 bases of the junction left unmatched. Germline V CDR1 and CDR2: SGHRS, YFSETQ. The CDR3 length is 15 residues. CDR3 loop: CASSLAAGRAGGQFF. The CDR3 DNA reads as TGCGCCAGCAGCTTGGCCGCTGGGAGGGCCGGTGGGCAGTTCTTC.

The chain combines TRBV15 with TRBJ1-1; the match to TRBD1 covers 10 bases. Unmatched junction bases numbered 3, after V lost 6 bases and J lost 5 bases. The germline V gene encodes CDR1 LNHNV and CDR2 YYDKDF (reference sequence). CDR3 length equals 13 residues. This CDR3 reads CATRDRGITEAFF. In nucleotides, the CDR3 is TGTGCCACCAGGGACAGGGGGATTACTGAAGCTTTCTTT.

The CDR3 sequence: CASSSPLSKGLAGGKDTQYF. The CDR3 DNA sequence: TGTGCCAGCAGCTCCCCCCTTTCGAAGGGACTAGCGGGAGGGAAAGATACGCAGTATTTT. The J gene is TRBJ2-3, the V gene TRBV7-4; 16 nucleotides match TRBD2. Germline loops: CDR1 SGHVT, CDR2 SQSDAQ. Trimming took 4 bases from V and 5 from J; bases not matched to a gene: 15. The CDR3 totals 20 residues.

The chain employs TRBV10-1 and TRBJ1-1, with 8 bases fitting TRBD1. Germline CDR1 is WNHNN and CDR2 is SYGVQD (reference sequence). V shed 3 bases and J 5 bases; nucleotides not matched to a gene: 2. This CDR3 is 13 amino acids long. CDR3 nucleotides: TGCGCCAGCAGTGAACAGGGGGATACTGAAGCTTTCTTT. Translated, it gives CASSEQGDTEAFF.

The J gene is TRBJ2-7, the V gene TRBV28; 8 bases are shared with TRBD1. The CDR3 covers 18 residues. The V gene's germline CDR1 is MDHEN and CDR2 SYDVKM. The ends lost 4 bases at V and 0 bases at J; junction bases unmatched: 14. The CDR3 DNA sequence: TGTGCCAGCAGTTCGGGACAGGCCGCTACGCCCTCCTCCTACGAGCAGTACTTC. As protein: CASSSGQAATPSSYEQYF.

Details on this clone: Its ends do not fully match the called genes, so a read error is possible. The rearrangement joins TRBV5-1 to TRBJ2-6; D is possibly TRBD2 (6 bases). CDR1 and CDR2 from the germline V gene are SGHRS and YFSETQ. The CDR3 is 15 residues long. CDR3 in DNA: TGTGCCAGCAGCACGTTAGCGGCTGGGGCCAACGTCCTGACTTTC. Translated: CASSTLAAGANVLTF.

The genes are TRBV7-9 and TRBJ2-7; possible D gene TRBD1, 6 bases. This CDR3 is built from 13 residues. The germline V and J ends were trimmed by 5 bases and 2 bases, with 10 bases remaining between them. Germline CDR1 and CDR2: SEHNR and FQNEAQ (reference sequence). In DNA form, the CDR3 reads TGTGCCAGCAGCACAGGGACCGCCTACGAGCAGTACTTC. It translates to CASSTGTAYEQYF. Complete variable domain (other parts from reference TRBV7-9 and TRBJ2-7): DTGVSQNPRHKITKRGQNVTFRCDPISEHNRLYWYRQTLGQGPEFLTYFQNEAQLEKSRLLSDRFSAERPKGSFSTLEIQRTEQGDSAMYLCASSTGTAYEQYFGPGTRLTVT.

The chain links TRBV20-1 to TRBJ2-3; TRBD1 is a possible D gene (6 bases). CDR3 length equals 11 residues. V lost 4 bases to trimming and J lost 14 bases, with 16 bases between them. The V gene's germline CDR1 is DFQATT and CDR2 SNEGSKA (reference sequence). The CDR3 DNA follows: TGCAGTGCTAAAGATCGGGACATAGGGTATTTT. Amino acid sequence: CSAKDRDIGYF.

This clone was counted between two and nine times. V gene TRBV6-1 combines with J gene TRBJ2-7, with TRBD1 identical over 8 bases. The CDR3 is 13 amino acids. V trimming: 5 bases; J trimming: 8 bases; junction bases outside the gene matches: 8. The germline CDR1 and CDR2 sequences are MNHNS and SASEGT. The CDR3 region has the DNA TGTGCCAGCAGTAAGGAACAGGGGGTTAAGCAGTACTTC. This encodes CASSKEQGVKQYF.

V usage is TRBV28 and J usage is TRBJ2-2, with 9 bases fitting TRBD2. The CDR3 is 14 residues long. From germline, CDR1 is MDHEN and CDR2 SYDVKM. The V and J ends lost 6 bases and 6 bases, in that order; junction bases with no gene match: 5. The CDR3 loop is CASRLAGVAGELFF. The CDR3 bases are TGTGCCAGCAGACTAGCGGGTGTGGCCGGGGAGCTGTTTTTT.

The V call is TRBV2, the J call TRBJ1-2; D is ambiguous. From germline, CDR1 is SNHLY and CDR2 FYNNEI. Deletions cut 7 bases from V and 6 bases from J, with 21 bases between. The CDR3 runs to 15 residues. This CDR3 reads CASIVLRGIMDGYTF. The CDR3 DNA reads as TGTGCCAGCATCGTCCTCCGGGGAATAATGGATGGCTACACCTTC.

The table lists this clone with a count of one. V usage is TRBV27 and J usage is TRBJ2-1; no firm D call. This CDR3 spans 14 amino acids. Trimming removed 3 bases at V and 0 bases at J, with 6 bases between. Germline CDR1 reads MNHEY; CDR2 reads SMNVEV (reference sequence). CDR3 coding DNA: TGTGCCAGCAGTTTGTGGAGCTCCTACAATGAGCAGTTCTTC. Encoded protein: CASSLWSSYNEQFF.

This chain links TRBV2 with TRBJ2-7, with D possibly being TRBD2 (5 bases). The CDR3 spans 12 residues. Germline V gives CDR1 SNHLY, CDR2 FYNNEI. Trimming cost V 5 bases and J 4 bases, with 9 bases left between them. The CDR3 is CASSRGSYEQYF. The CDR3 DNA is TGTGCCAGCAGTCGAGGGTCTTACGAGCAGTACTTC.

This rearrangement joins TRBV30 to TRBJ2-5, with 15 bases that match TRBD2. The CDR3 covers 16 residues. Germline-derived CDR1 and CDR2 are GTSNPN and SVGIG (reference sequence). The junction had 8 bases not matched to a gene; V was cut back by 2 bases and J by 7 bases. The CDR3 loop is CAWSPRTSGRGGTQYF. CDR3 bases: TGTGCCTGGAGTCCCCGGACTAGCGGGAGGGGGGGGACCCAGTACTTC.

The chain carries TRBV21-1 and TRBJ2-7; the tabulated D call, TRBD2, remains unverified against the DNA. TRBV21-1 is termed a pseudogene. The CDR3 is 15 amino acids. DNA of the CDR3: TGTGCCAGCAGCAAAGGGGGCGGGAGAAAGAGCGAGCAGTACTTC. This codes for CASSKGGGRKSEQYF.

The V gene is TRBV10-3, the J gene TRBJ2-5; 8 nucleotides align to TRBD1. With 6 bases clipped from V and 5 bases from J, the junction kept 2 bases outside the gene matches. Per the germline V gene, CDR1 is ENHRY and CDR2 is SYGVKD. The CDR3 consists of 12 residues. CDR3 sequence reads: CAIRDREETQYF. The CDR3 coding sequence is TGTGCCATCAGGGACAGGGAGGAGACCCAGTACTTC.

The chain carries TRBV6-5 and TRBJ1-5; TRBD1 agrees at 7 bases. This CDR3 contains 13 residues. V shed 6 bases and J 2 bases; nucleotides not matched to a gene: 1. CDR1 MNHEY and CDR2 SVGAGI come from the germline V gene. The CDR3 DNA reads as TGTGCCAGCAGAGGACAGGGCAATCAGCCCCAGCATTTT. It encodes CASRGQGNQPQHF.

The V and J genes are TRBV5-1 and TRBJ2-1, with TRBD2 identical over 7 bases. The CDR3 length is 14 residues. The V gene end was trimmed by 0 bases and the J gene end by 6 bases; junction bases not matched to a gene: 3. The V gene's germline CDR1 is SGHRS and CDR2 YFSETQ. The chain's CDR3 is CASSLDGRGNEQFF. CDR3 DNA sequence: TGCGCCAGCAGCTTGGATGGGAGGGGCAATGAGCAGTTCTTC.

As regards this clone: Distinct nucleotide sequences in the sample also encode this CDR3. This chain joins TRBV19 and TRBJ1-1, with D perhaps TRBD1 (5 bases). Germline V gene data show CDR1 as LNHDA and CDR2 as SQIVND (reference sequence). The CDR3 length is 13 residues. V lost 5 bases and J lost 5, with 12 bases in between. CDR3 nucleotides: TGTGCCAGTAGTGGACGAAGGGGAACTGAAGCTTTCTTT. Protein product: CASSGRRGTEAFF.